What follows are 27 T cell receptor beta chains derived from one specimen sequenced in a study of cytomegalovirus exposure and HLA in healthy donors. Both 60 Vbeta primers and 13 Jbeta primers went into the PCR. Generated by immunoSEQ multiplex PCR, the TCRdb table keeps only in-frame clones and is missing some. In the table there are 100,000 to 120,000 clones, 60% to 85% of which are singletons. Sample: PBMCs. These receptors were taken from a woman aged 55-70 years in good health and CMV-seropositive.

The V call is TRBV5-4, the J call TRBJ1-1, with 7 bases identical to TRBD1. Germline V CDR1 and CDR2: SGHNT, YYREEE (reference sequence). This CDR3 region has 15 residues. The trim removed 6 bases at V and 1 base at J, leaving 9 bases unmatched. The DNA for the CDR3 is TGTGCCAGCACGGGTTCGGGGACAGAGAACACTGAAGCTTTCTTT. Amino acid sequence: CASTGSGTENTEAFF.

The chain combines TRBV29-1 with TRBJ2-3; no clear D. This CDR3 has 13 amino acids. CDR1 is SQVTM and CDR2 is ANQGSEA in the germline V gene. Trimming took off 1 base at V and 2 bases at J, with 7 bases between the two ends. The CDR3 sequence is CSVEVVYTDTQYF. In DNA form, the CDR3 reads TGCAGCGTTGAAGTCGTATACACAGATACGCAGTATTTT.

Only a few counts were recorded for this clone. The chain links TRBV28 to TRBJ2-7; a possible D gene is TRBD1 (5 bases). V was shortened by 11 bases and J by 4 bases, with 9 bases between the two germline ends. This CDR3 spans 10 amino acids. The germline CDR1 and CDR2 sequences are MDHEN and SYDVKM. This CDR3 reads CAAGRYEQYF. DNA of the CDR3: TGTGCCGCAGGGCGGTACGAGCAGTACTTC.

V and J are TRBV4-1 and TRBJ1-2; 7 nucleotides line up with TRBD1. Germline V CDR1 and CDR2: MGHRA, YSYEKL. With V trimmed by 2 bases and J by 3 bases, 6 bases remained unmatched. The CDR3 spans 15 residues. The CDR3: CASSQSTGTDYGYTF. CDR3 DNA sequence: TGCGCCAGCAGCCAAAGTACCGGGACAGACTATGGCTACACCTTC.

The DNA of the CDR3 is TGTGCCAGCAGTTTACGGGGGGATAGTGGCTACACCTTC. It specifies CASSLRGDSGYTF. V usage is TRBV28 and J usage is TRBJ1-2; D possibly corresponds to TRBD1 (5 bases). This CDR3 region has 13 residues. Germline lookup yields CDR1 MDHEN and CDR2 SYDVKM. The V and J ends lost 2 bases and 7 bases respectively, with 11 bases between them.

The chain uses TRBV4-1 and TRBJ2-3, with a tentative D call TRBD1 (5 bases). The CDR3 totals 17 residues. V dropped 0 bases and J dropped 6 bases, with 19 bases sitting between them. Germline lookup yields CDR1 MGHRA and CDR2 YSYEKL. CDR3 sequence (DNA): TGCGCCAGCAGCCAAGATCTGCAGGGCACCAACGACGATACGCAGTATTTT. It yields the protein CASSQDLQGTNDDTQYF.

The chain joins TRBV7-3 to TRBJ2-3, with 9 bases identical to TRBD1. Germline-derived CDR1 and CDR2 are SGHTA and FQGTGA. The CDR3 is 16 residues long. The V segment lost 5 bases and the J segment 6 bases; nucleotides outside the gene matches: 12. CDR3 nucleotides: TGTGCCAGCAGCCGTGGGACAGGGATGACTGGGGATACGCAGTATTTT. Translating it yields CASSRGTGMTGDTQYF.

The CDR3 here is CASSSRTGPTEAFF. As DNA, the CDR3 is TGTGCCAGCAGTTCTAGGACAGGGCCCACTGAAGCTTTCTTT. The genes are TRBV6-1 and TRBJ1-1; 8 positions match TRBD1. Germline V CDR1 and CDR2: MNHNS, SASEGT. J gave up 4 bases and V 5 bases, and 6 bases lay outside the gene matches. The CDR3 consists of 14 residues.

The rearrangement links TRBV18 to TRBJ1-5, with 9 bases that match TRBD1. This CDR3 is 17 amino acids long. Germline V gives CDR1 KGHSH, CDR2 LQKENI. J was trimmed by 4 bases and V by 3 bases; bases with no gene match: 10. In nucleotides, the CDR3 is TGTGCCAGCTCACCCCAACCCGGGACAGGGTTTAATCAGCCCCAGCATTTT. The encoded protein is CASSPQPGTGFNQPQHF.

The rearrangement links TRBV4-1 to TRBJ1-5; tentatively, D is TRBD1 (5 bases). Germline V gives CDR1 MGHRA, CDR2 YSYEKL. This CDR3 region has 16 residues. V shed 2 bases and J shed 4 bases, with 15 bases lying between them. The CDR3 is CASSQFLGAGNQPQHF. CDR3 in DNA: TGCGCCAGCAGCCAATTCTTAGGGGCTGGTAATCAGCCCCAGCATTTT.

The chain's CDR3 is CASQGTALTGHYEQYF. For the CDR3, the DNA is TGTGCGAGTCAAGGGACAGCACTTACAGGACACTACGAGCAGTACTTC. The chain combines TRBV19 with TRBJ2-7; the match to TRBD1 covers 7 bases. This CDR3 comprises 16 residues. CDR1 LNHDA and CDR2 SQIVND come from the germline V gene (reference sequence).

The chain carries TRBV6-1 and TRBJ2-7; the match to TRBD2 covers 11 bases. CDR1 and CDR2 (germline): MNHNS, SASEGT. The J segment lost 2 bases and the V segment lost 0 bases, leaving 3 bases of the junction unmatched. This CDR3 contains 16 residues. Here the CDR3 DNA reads TGTGCCAGCAGTGAAGCTCGACTAGCGGGAACCTACGAGCAGTACTTC. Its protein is CASSEARLAGTYEQYF.

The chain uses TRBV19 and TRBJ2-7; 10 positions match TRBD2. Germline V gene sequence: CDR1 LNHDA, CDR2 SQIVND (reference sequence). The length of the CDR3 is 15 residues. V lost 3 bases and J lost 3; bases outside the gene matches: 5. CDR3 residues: CASSIASGSNYEQYF. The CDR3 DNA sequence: TGTGCCAGTAGTATTGCTAGCGGGAGCAACTACGAGCAGTACTTC.

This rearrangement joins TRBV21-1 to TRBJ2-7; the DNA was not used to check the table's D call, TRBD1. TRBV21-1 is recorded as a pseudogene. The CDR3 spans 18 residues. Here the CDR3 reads CASSKDNRGSPRSGEQYF. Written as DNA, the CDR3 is TGTGCCAGCAGCAAAGATAACAGGGGATCCCCGAGATCGGGCGAGCAGTACTTC.

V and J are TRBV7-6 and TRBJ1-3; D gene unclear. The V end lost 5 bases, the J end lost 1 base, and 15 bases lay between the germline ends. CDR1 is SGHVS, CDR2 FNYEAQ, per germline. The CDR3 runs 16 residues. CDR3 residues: CASSGPSGVSGNTIYF. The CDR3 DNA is TGTGCCAGCAGCGGCCCAAGCGGGGTATCTGGAAACACCATATATTTT.

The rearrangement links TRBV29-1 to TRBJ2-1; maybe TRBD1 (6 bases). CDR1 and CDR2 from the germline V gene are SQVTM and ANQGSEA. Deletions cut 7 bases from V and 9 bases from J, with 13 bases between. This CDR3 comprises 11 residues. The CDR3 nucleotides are TGCAGCGGGGACACCGCCGTTGAGCAGTTCTTC. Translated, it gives CSGDTAVEQFF.

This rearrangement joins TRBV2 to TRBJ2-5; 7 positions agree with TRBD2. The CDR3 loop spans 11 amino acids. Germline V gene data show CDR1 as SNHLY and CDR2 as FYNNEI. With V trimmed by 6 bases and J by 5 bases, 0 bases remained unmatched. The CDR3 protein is CASRGGETQYF. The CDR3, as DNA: TGTGCCAGCAGGGGGGGGGAGACCCAGTACTTC.

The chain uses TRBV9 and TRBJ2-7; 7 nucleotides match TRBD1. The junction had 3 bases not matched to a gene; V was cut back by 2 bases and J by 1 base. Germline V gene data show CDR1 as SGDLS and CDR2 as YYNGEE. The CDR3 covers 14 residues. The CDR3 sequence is CASSVGDSSYEQYF. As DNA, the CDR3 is TGTGCCAGCAGCGTGGGGGACAGTTCCTACGAGCAGTACTTC.

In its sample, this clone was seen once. The DNA of the CDR3 is TGTGCCAGCAGTTTACGCGGGTCGGGCTCCTACGAGCAGTACTTC. Amino acid sequence: CASSLRGSGSYEQYF. The V and J genes are TRBV28 and TRBJ2-7, with D perhaps TRBD2 (5 bases). The germline CDR1 and CDR2 sequences are MDHEN and SYDVKM. This CDR3 has 15 residues. Trimming removed 2 bases from V and 0 bases from J, with 11 bases in between.

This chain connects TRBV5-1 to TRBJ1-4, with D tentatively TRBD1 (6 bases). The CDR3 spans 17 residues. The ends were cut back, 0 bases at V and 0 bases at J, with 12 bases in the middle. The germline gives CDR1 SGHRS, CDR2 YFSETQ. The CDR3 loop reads CASSLGDRSSTNEKLFF. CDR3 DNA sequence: TGCGCCAGCAGCTTGGGAGACAGGTCGTCAACTAATGAAAAACTGTTTTTT.

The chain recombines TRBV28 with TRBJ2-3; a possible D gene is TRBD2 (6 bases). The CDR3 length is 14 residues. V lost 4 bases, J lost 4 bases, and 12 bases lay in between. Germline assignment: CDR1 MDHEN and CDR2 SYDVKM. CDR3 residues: CASSSQRVADTQYF. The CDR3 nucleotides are TGTGCCAGCAGTTCCCAGCGGGTCGCAGATACGCAGTATTTT.

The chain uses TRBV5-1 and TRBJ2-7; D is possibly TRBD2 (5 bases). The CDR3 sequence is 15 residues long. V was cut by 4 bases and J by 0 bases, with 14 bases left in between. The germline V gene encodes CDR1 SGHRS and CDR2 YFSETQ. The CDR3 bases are TGCGCCAGCAGCGCCCGAGGAGGCCGCTCCTACGAGCAGTACTTC. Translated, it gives CASSARGGRSYEQYF.

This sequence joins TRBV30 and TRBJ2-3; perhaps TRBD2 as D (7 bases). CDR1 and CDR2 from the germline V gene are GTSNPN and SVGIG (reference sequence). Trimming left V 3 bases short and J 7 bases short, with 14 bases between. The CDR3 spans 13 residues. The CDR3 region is CAWSLGGANTQYF. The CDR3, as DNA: TGTGCCTGGAGCTTAGGGGGGGCGAATACGCAGTATTTT.

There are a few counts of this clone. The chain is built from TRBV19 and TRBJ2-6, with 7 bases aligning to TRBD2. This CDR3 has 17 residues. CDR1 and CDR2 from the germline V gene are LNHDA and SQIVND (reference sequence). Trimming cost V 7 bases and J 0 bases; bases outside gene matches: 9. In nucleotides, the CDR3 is TGTGCCAGTAACCCTAGCGGAGTCCTCTCTGGGGCCAACGTCCTGACTTTC. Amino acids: CASNPSGVLSGANVLTF.

The CDR3 region is CASTPTGVGSYEQYF. CDR3 bases: TGTGCCAGCACGCCGACAGGGGTCGGCTCCTACGAGCAGTACTTC. The chain is built from TRBV6-6 and TRBJ2-7; 8 bases are a match to TRBD1. In germline, CDR1 is MNHNY, CDR2 SVGAGI (reference sequence). This CDR3 is built from 15 residues. The V gene end was trimmed by 7 bases and the J gene end by 0 bases; junction bases not matched to a gene: 8.

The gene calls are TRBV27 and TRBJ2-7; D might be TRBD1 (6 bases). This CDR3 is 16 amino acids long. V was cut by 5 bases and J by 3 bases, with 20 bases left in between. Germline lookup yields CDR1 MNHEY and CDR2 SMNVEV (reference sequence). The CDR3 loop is CASSPLPSRGHYEQYF. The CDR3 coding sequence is TGTGCCAGCAGTCCCCTCCCGAGCAGGGGACACTACGAGCAGTACTTC.

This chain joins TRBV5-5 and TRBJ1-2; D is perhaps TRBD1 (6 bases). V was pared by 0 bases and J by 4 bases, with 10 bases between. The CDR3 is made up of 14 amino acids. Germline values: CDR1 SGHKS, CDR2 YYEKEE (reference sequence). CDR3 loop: CASSLGDTFYGYTF. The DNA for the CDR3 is TGTGCCAGCAGCTTGGGGGACACGTTCTATGGCTACACCTTC.